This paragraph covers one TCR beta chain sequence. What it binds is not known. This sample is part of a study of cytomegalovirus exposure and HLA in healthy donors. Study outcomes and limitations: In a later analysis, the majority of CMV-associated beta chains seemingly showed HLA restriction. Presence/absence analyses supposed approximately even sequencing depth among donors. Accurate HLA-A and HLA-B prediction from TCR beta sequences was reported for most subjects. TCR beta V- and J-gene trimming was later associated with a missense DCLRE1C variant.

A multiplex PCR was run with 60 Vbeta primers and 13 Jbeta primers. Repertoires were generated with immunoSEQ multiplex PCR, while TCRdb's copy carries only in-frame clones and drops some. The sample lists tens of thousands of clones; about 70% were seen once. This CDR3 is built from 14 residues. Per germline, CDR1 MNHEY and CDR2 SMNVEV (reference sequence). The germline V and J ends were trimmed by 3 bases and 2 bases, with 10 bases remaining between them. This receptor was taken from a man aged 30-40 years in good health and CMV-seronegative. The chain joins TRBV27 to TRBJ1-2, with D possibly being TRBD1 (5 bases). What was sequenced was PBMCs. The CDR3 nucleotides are TGTGCCAGCAGTTTTGCAGGGAGGAACTATGGCTACACCTTC. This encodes CASSFAGRNYGYTF.